These T cell receptor beta chains were read from a single sample in a study of OX40 agonist ivuxolimab in advanced cancers. Produced via immunoSEQ multiplex PCR; TCRdb's table is partial and in-frame only. Of tens of thousands of clones in the sample, around 85% were seen once. Sample: CD4+ or CD8+ T cells sorted from blood, taken in a trial of the OX40 agonist ivuxolimab. The receptors derive from an adult with an advanced solid tumor such as melanoma, head and neck, liver or kidney cancer. Both conserved end residues are part of each CDR3. The D gene is left open where the match is weak. Some rows have no size entry. The others give once, few or many, or a class for an expanded clone.

clone_size	j_call	v_call	cdr3_length	d_call	cdr3_nt	cdr3_aa
-	TRBJ1-2	TRBV7-9	13	-	TGTGCCAGCAGCTTAGACAGGATCTATGGCTACACCTTC	CASSLDRIYGYTF
-	TRBJ2-2	TRBV15	15	TRBD2	TGTGCCACCAGGGATTTAGCGGGGAGCACCGGGGAGCTGTTTTTT	CATRDLAGSTGELFF
-	TRBJ2-1	TRBV28	12	TRBD1	TGTGCCAGCAGTTTAGTAGAGACAGGGGGGTTCTTC	CASSLVETGGFF
-	TRBJ2-5	TRBV7-2	15	-	TGTGCCAGCAGCTCCGGATGGGACGGACAAGAGACCCAGTACTTC	CASSSGWDGQETQYF
-	TRBJ2-2	TRBV7-8	16	-	TGTGCCAGCAGCCAGGCCACAGGGATTCTCACTGGGGAGCTGTTTTTT	CASSQATGILTGELFF
-	TRBJ2-3	TRBV9	15	-	TGTGCCAGCAGCGCCGGAGGCCGTAGGGGAGATACGCAGTATTTT	CASSAGGRRGDTQYF
-	TRBJ2-1	TRBV7-9	15	TRBD1	TGTGCCAGCAGCAAATCGGGACAGTATTACAATGAGCAGTTCTTC	CASSKSGQYYNEQFF
-	TRBJ2-1	TRBV5-6	16	-	TGTGCCAGCAGCCCCCTTTATAAGGGGCTGAGCAATGAGCAGTTCTTC	CASSPLYKGLSNEQFF
-	TRBJ1-1	TRBV6-5	12	TRBD1	TGTGCCAGCAGTTCTGGGACAGGGGATGCTTTCTTT	CASSSGTGDAFF
once	TRBJ2-3	TRBV27	17	-	TGTGCCAGCAGATTAAGGGTGGGGCCTACGAGGGTGGATACGCAGTATTTT	CASRLRVGPTRVDTQYF